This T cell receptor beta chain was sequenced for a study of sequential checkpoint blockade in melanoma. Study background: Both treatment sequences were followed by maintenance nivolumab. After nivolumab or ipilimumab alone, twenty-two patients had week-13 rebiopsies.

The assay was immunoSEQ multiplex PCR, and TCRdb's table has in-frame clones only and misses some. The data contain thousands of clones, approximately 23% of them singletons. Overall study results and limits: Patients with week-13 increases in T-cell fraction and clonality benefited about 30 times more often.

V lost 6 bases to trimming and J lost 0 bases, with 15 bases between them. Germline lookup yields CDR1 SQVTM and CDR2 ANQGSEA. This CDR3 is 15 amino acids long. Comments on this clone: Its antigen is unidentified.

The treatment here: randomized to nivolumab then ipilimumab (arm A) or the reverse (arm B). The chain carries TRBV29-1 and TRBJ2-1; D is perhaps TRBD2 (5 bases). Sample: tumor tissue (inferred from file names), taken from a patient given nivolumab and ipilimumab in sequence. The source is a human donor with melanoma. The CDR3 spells CSVARRDSSYNEQFF. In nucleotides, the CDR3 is TGCAGCGTAGCTCGTCGGGATAGCTCCTACAATGAGCAGTTCTTC.